Listed below are T cell receptor beta chains from one sample, sequenced in a study of T cells in narcolepsy. Using immunoSEQ multiplex PCR, the repertoire was profiled, and TCRdb retains in-frame clones only, with some absent. The sample carries about 40,000 clones, about 87% recorded once. The specimen sequenced was CD45RA- memory CD4+ T cells from PBMCs. These receptors were taken from a human donor with narcolepsy. Both conserved end residues are part of each CDR3.

CDR3aa	v_gene	j_gene
CASSSARVSYEQYF	TRBV11-3	TRBJ2-7
CASSIAGGRTDTQYF	TRBV2	TRBJ2-3
CASSLMGNTEAFF	TRBV5-1	TRBJ1-1
CASSLESDYGYTF	TRBV7-2	TRBJ1-2
CASSSGQVYLAGYTF	TRBV11-2	TRBJ1-2
CAMEGEVSYGYTF	TRBV30	TRBJ1-2
CASSAGQGETQYF	TRBV9	TRBJ2-5
CAIRPGTSGGARTYNEQFF	TRBV10-3	TRBJ2-1
CASSQRLAGLTGELFF	TRBV7-2	TRBJ2-2
CASSLAGRVSPGNEQFF	TRBV5-1	TRBJ2-1
CASSQVGAGQSTEAFF	TRBV4-1	TRBJ1-1
CASSLVQGRTGELFF	TRBV5-4	TRBJ2-2
CASRKPQHF	TRBV2	TRBJ1-5
CASSYSGTGGDTIYF	TRBV6-6	TRBJ1-3
CASSLGLAGGNEQFF	TRBV5-1	TRBJ2-1
CASSANWNEQFF	TRBV6-1	TRBJ2-1
CASSRQTSGANTGELFF	TRBV2	TRBJ2-2
CASSRRDSPNEQFF	TRBV27	TRBJ2-1
CASSLAAGGFTDTQYF	TRBV7-7	TRBJ2-3
CAISDGDGSPLHF	TRBV10-3	TRBJ1-6
CASRPGTYTPQPQHF	TRBV6-5	TRBJ1-5
CASSLGIEAREKLFF	TRBV7-9	TRBJ1-4
CASSESGITNEKLFF	TRBV9	TRBJ1-4
CSVELGLAGGIQETQYF	TRBV29-1	TRBJ2-5
CASSSGLAGAVGEQFF	TRBV7-3	TRBJ2-1
CASSLVSGGYEQYF	TRBV7-7	TRBJ2-7
CASGRLPGELFF	TRBV10-2	TRBJ2-2
CASSTGQNYEQYF	TRBV4-1	TRBJ2-7
CASTSRLGNQPQHF	TRBV6-6	TRBJ1-5
CASSRGGQETQYF	TRBV25-1	TRBJ2-5